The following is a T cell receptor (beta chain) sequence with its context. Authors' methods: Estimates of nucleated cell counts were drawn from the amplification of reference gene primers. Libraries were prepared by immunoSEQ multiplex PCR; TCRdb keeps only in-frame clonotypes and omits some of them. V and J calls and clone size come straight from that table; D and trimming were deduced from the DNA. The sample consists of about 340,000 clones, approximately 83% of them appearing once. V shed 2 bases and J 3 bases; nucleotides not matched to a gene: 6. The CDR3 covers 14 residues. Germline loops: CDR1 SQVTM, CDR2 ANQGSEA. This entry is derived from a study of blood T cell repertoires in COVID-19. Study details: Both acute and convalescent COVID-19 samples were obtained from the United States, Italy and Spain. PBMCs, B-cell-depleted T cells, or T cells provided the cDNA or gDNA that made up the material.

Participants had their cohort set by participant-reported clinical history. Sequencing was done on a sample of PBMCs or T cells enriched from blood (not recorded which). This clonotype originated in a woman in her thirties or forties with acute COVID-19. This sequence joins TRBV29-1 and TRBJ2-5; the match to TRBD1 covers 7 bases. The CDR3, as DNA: TGCAGCGTTGAAAAGGGGACAGCTAAAGAGACCCAGTACTTC. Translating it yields CSVEKGTAKETQYF. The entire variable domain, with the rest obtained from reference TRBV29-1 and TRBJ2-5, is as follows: SAVISQKPSRDICQRGTSLTIQCQVDSQVTMMFWYRQQPGQSLTLIATANQGSEATYESGFVIDKFPISRPNLTFSTLTVSNMSPEDSSIYLCSVEKGTAKETQYFGPGTRLLVL.